These T cell receptor beta chains were read from a single sample in a study of blood T cell repertoires in COVID-19. Produced via immunoSEQ multiplex PCR; TCRdb's table is partial and in-frame only. The table lists some 200,000 clones, about four fifths of them singletons, with approximately 6.5% in the top ten. Specimen: peripheral blood. Source of these receptors: a middle-aged woman with acute or convalescent COVID-19. Each CDR3 is given with its conserved first and last residue. D genes are given only for firm matches. Some rows mark clone size as missing; the rest say once, few, many or name a class of expanded clone.

>TRBV25-1|TRBJ2-2|.|.
TGTGCCAGCAGTGAATACAGGGACACCGGGGAGCTGTTTTTT
CASSEYRDTGELFF
>TRBV6-6|TRBJ1-1|.|.
TGTGCCAGCAGGCGGACACTAGAAGCTTTCTTT
CASRRTLEAFF
>TRBV18|TRBJ2-7|.|TRBD2
TGTGCCAGCTCACCAAGCGGGGGGCTTGTCGCCTACGAGCAGTACTTC
CASSPSGGLVAYEQYF
>TRBV7-9|TRBJ2-2|.|TRBD2
TGTGCCAGCAGCTCGGCGGGGGGCACCGGGGAGCTGTTTTTT
CASSSAGGTGELFF
>TRBV11-3|TRBJ2-2|.|.
TGTGCCAGCAGCTTGGGCAGGGGAGATTGGGCCGGGGAGCTGTTTTTT
CASSLGRGDWAGELFF
>TRBV7-9|TRBJ2-7|few|.
TGTGCCAGCAGCTTAGATCCCTCGGAGCAGTACTTC
CASSLDPSEQYF
>TRBV27|TRBJ1-2|.|.
TGTGCCAGCAGTTTTAATCAGGGACTTCAAGGCTACACCTTC
CASSFNQGLQGYTF
>TRBV20-1|TRBJ1-2|few|.
TGCAGTGCTAGAGATCAGTATGGCTACACCTTC
CSARDQYGYTF
>TRBV15|TRBJ1-5|.|TRBD1
TGTGCCACCAGCAGAGCGACAGGGGGAGGCGGTCAGCCCCAGCATTTT
CATSRATGGGGQPQHF
>TRBV10-1|TRBJ2-1|.|TRBD2
TGCGCCAGCAGTAGCGGGAGTGGCTCAAATGAGCAGTTCTTC
CASSSGSGSNEQFF
>TRBV19|TRBJ1-1|.|.
TGTGCCAGTAGGGTTCGTCAGGGCGGTGAAGCTTTCTTT
CASRVRQGGEAFF
>TRBV5-4|TRBJ2-1|.|.
TGTGCCAGCAGCCCAGGACTGCGATACAATGAGCAGTTCTTC
CASSPGLRYNEQFF
>TRBV5-5|TRBJ1-2|once|.
TGTGCCAGCAGCCCATGGGGGGATGGCTACACCTTC
CASSPWGDGYTF
>TRBV5-1|TRBJ1-6|.|.
TGCGTCAGCAGCTTGGAAGTTGGGGCTAATTCACCCCTCCACTTT
CVSSLEVGANSPLHF
>TRBV19|TRBJ2-1|.|TRBD2
TGTGCCAGTAGTATAGGCTGGGGGGGAACTAATGAGCAGTTCTTC
CASSIGWGGTNEQFF
>TRBV12-3/TRBV12-4|TRBJ2-5|.|TRBD1
TGTGCCAGCAGTCCAGACAGGGCCGAAGCCCAGTACTTC
CASSPDRAEAQYF
>TRBV2|TRBJ2-5|.|TRBD2
TGTGCCAGCAGTGAAGGGAGGGCTAGCGGGGGAGAAGAGACCCAGTACTTC
CASSEGRASGGEETQYF
>TRBV7-2|TRBJ2-7|.|.
TGTGCCAGCAGCTTAGCGCAAGGGACTGATCGTCCCTACGAGCAGTACTTC
CASSLAQGTDRPYEQYF
>TRBV7-2|TRBJ2-3|.|TRBD2
TGTGCCAGCAGCTTAGGCCAAAGCTTAGCGGGAGGCCGATCAGATACGCAGTATTTT
CASSLGQSLAGGRSDTQYF
>TRBV24-1|TRBJ2-1|.|TRBD2
TGTGCCACCTCGGCTAGCGGGAGGGCCTCATTTCTGGTCATCAATGAGCAGTTCTTC
CATSASGRASFLVINEQFF
>TRBV3-1/TRBV3-2|TRBJ2-7|.|.
TGTGCCAGCAGCCTACCGCGGGCCCCCTACTACGAGCAGTACTTC
CASSLPRAPYYEQYF
>TRBV25-1|TRBJ2-1|.|.
TGTGCCAGCAGTGATTATTTTAGTCCCTACAATGAGCAGTTCTTC
CASSDYFSPYNEQFF
>TRBV4-1|TRBJ1-1|.|.
TGCGCCAGCAGCCAATACATGGACAGCAACACTGAAGCTTTCTTT
CASSQYMDSNTEAFF
>TRBV11-3|TRBJ1-1|few|.
TGTGCCACTACCCTAGAAGCTTTCTTT
CATTLEAFF
>TRBV11-2|TRBJ2-7|.|.
TGTGCCAGCAGCTCTCGCCCTACTAGGACCTACGAGCAGTACTTC
CASSSRPTRTYEQYF
>TRBV6-2/TRBV6-3|TRBJ2-2|.|.
TGTGCCAGCAGTGACCACAGGGCAGGGGTTGCCGGGGAGCTGTTTTTT
CASSDHRAGVAGELFF
>TRBV28|TRBJ2-7|.|.
TGTGCCAGCAGGGGGCCCGTTTTGCGTGGGGAGCAGTACTTC
CASRGPVLRGEQYF
>TRBV2|TRBJ2-5|.|TRBD1
TGTGCCAGCAGTGTGCAGGGGGTGGAGACCCAGTACTTC
CASSVQGVETQYF
>TRBV27|TRBJ1-5|.|TRBD1
TGTGCCAGCAGTTTTTCCGGACAGGGGGCGCGAGGACAGCCCCAGCATTTT
CASSFSGQGARGQPQHF
>TRBV29-1|TRBJ2-3|.|.
TGCAGCGCAGGAGGGGGCGAGGTTCCAGATACGCAGTATTTT
CSAGGGEVPDTQYF
>TRBV18|TRBJ1-2|.|TRBD1
TGTGCCAGCTCCGAGGGGACAGGCTTCTATGGCTACACCTTC
CASSEGTGFYGYTF
>TRBV7-2|TRBJ2-1|.|.
TGTGCCAGCAGCTTAGCGCCAGTCAGCTCCTACAATGAGCAGTTCTTC
CASSLAPVSSYNEQFF
>TRBV5-1|TRBJ2-5|.|.
TGCGCCAGCGCGTCACGGGAGACCCAGTACTTC
CASASRETQYF
>TRBV19|TRBJ2-7|.|.
TGTGCCAGTAGTTATGGGAGATCGCCTTACGAGCAGTACTTC
CASSYGRSPYEQYF
>TRBV19|TRBJ1-1|.|.
TGTGCCAGTATTCCGAGTCGGGGGGACACTGAAGCTTTCTTT
CASIPSRGDTEAFF
>TRBV4-1|TRBJ2-4|.|TRBD1
TGCGCCAGCAGCCAACAGCGGACAGGGGGGAAAAACATTCAGTACTTC
CASSQQRTGGKNIQYF
>TRBV28|TRBJ2-3|.|TRBD2
TGTGCCAGCAGCTCCACTAGCGGGAGGAGGAAAGATACGCAGTATTTT
CASSSTSGRRKDTQYF
>TRBV5-6|TRBJ2-7|.|TRBD1
TGTGCCAGCAGCTTTGGACAGGGGAGCTACGAGCAGTACTTC
CASSFGQGSYEQYF
>TRBV7-9|TRBJ1-1|.|TRBD1
TGTGCCAGCAGCTTAGTGCAGGGGGCGAACACTGAAGCTTTCTTT
CASSLVQGANTEAFF
>TRBV5-8|TRBJ1-1|once|.
TGTGCCAGCAGCTTGGACAAGACTGAAGCTTTCTTT
CASSLDKTEAFF
>TRBV18|TRBJ2-3|.|.
TGTGCCAGCTCACTAACTAGCACAGATACGCAGTATTTT
CASSLTSTDTQYF